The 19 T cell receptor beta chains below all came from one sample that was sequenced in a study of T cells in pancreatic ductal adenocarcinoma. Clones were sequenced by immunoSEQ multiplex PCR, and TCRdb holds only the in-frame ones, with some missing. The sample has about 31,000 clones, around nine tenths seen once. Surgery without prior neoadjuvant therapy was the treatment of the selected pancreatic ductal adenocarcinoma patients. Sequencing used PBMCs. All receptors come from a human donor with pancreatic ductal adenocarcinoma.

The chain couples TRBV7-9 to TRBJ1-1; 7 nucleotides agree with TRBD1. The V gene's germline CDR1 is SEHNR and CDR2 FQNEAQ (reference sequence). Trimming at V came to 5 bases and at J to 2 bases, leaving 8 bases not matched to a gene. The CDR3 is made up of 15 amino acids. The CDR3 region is CASSPRDSINTEAFF. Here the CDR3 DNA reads TGTGCCAGCAGCCCCCGGGACAGCATAAACACTGAAGCTTTCTTT.

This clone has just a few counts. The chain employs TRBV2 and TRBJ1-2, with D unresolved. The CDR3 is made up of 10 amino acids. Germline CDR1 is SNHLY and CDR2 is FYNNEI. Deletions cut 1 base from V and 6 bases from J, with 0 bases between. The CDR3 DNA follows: TGTGCCAGCAGTGAAGATGGCTACACCTTC. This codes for CASSEDGYTF.

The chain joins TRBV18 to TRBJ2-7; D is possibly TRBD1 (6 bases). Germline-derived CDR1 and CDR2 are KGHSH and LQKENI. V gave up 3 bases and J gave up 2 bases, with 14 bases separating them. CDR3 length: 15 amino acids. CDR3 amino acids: CASSPFTDSTYEQYF. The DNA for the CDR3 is TGTGCCAGCTCACCGTTCACGGACAGTACCTACGAGCAGTACTTC.

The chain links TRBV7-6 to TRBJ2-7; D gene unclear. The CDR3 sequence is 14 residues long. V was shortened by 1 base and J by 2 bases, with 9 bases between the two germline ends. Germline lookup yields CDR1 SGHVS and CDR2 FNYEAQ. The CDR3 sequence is CASSLEDGPYEQYF. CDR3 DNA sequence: TGTGCCAGCAGCTTAGAGGACGGACCCTACGAGCAGTACTTC.

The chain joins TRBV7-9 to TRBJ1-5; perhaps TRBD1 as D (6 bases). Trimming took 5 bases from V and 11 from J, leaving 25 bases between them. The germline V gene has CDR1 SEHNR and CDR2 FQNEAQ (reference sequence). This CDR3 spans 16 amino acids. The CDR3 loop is CASSHGAGTSINAQHF. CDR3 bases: TGTGCCAGCAGCCACGGAGCCGGGACATCTATTAATGCCCAGCATTTT.

In DNA form, the CDR3 reads TGTGCCTGGAGTGTATGGGCTAGCACAGATACGCAGTATTTT. It is translated as CAWSVWASTDTQYF. The V and J genes are TRBV30 and TRBJ2-3; D not resolved. Germline CDR1 is GTSNPN and CDR2 is SVGIG (reference sequence). V was shortened by 0 bases and J by 0 bases, with 7 bases between the two germline ends. CDR3 length equals 14 residues.

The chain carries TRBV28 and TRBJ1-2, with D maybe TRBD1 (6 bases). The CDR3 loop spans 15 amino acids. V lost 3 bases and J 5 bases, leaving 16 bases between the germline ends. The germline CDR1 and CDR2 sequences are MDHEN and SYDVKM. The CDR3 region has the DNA TGTGCCAGCAGTTTGCAGGGGCGCCTTTTATATGGCTACACCTTC. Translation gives CASSLQGRLLYGYTF.

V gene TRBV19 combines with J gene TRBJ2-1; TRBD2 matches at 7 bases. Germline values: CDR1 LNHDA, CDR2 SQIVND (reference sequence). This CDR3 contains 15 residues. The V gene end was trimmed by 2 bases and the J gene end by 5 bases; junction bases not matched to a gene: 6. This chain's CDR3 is CASSIRSAGNNEQFF. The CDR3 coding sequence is TGTGCCAGTAGTATACGGTCAGCGGGAAACAATGAGCAGTTCTTC.

This CDR3 reads CASSLGVGPNYGYTF. CDR3 in DNA: TGTGCCAGCAGCTTAGGTGTAGGGCCTAACTATGGCTACACCTTC. The V and J genes are TRBV7-2 and TRBJ1-2; D unclear. Per the germline V gene, CDR1 is SGHTA and CDR2 is FQGNSA. The CDR3 contains 15 residues. Trimming removed 1 base at V and 0 bases at J, with 9 bases between.

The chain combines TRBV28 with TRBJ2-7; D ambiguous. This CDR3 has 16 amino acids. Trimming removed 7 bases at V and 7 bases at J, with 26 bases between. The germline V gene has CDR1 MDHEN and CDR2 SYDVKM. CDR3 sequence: CASNPFRDTPTGEQYF. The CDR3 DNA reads TGTGCCAGCAACCCCTTTAGGGATACACCGACGGGTGAGCAGTACTTC. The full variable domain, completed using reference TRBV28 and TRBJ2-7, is DVKVTQSSRYLVKRTGEKVFLECVQDMDHENMFWYRQDPGLGLRLIYFSYDVKMKEKGDIPEGYSVSREKKERFSLILESASTNQTSMYLCASNPFRDTPTGEQYFGPGTRLTVT.

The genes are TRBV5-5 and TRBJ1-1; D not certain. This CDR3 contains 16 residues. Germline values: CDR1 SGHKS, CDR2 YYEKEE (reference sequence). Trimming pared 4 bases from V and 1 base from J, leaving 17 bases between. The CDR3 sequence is CASSLSKALGNTEAFF. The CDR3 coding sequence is TGTGCCAGCAGCCTAAGCAAGGCCCTAGGGAACACTGAAGCTTTCTTT.

The CDR3 DNA reads as TGTGCCAGCAGCTTAGAGGTTGGGGGGGCGCAAAATGAGCAGTTCTTC. It translates to CASSLEVGGAQNEQFF. The chain links TRBV11-3 to TRBJ2-1, with D tentatively TRBD2 (7 bases). CDR3 length equals 16 residues. Between the trimmed V and J ends, which lost 0 bases and 7 bases, there was a span of 16 bases. CDR1 is SGHNT and CDR2 is YENEEA in the germline V gene.

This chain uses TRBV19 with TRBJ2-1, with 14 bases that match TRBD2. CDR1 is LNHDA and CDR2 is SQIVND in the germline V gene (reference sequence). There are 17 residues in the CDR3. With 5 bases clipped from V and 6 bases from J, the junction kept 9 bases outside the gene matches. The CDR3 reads CASSLASGTSGSNEQFF. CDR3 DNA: TGTGCCAGTAGTCTCGCCTCCGGGACTAGCGGGAGCAATGAGCAGTTCTTC.

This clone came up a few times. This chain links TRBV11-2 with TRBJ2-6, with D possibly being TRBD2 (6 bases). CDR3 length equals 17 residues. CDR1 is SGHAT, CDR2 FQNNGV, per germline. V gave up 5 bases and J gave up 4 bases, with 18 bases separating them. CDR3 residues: CASSQEVRAGGANVLTF. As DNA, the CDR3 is TGTGCCAGCAGCCAAGAGGTGCGGGCGGGGGGGGCCAACGTCCTGACTTTC. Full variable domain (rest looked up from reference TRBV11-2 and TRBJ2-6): EAGVAQSPRYKIIEKRQSVAFWCNPISGHATLYWYQQILGQGPKLLIQFQNNGVVDDSQLPKDRFSAERLKGVDSTLKIQPAKLEDSAVYLCASSQEVRAGGANVLTFGAGSRLTVL.

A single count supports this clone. The CDR3 coding sequence is TGTGCCAGCAGCCCCCAGGGGGCGACTCCCTACGAGCAGTACTTC. Its translation is CASSPQGATPYEQYF. The V gene is TRBV5-5, the J gene TRBJ2-7; 8 positions match TRBD1. Germline V CDR1 and CDR2: SGHKS, YYEKEE (reference sequence). The CDR3 extends over 15 amino acids. Losses at the gene ends were 4 bases for V and 2 bases for J; bases not matched to a gene: 8.

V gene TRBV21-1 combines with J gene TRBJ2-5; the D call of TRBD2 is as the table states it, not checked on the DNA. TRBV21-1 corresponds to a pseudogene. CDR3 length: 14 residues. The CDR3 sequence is CASRGGGAGETQYF. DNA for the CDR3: TGTGCCAGCAGGGGTGGCGGGGCAGGAGAGACCCAGTACTTC.

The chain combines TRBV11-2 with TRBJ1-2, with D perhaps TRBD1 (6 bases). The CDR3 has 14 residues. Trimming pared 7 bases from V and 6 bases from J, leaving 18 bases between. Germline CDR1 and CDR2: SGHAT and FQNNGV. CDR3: CASTLSQTGNGYTF. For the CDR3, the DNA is TGTGCCAGCACCTTGTCCCAAACAGGGAATGGCTACACCTTC.

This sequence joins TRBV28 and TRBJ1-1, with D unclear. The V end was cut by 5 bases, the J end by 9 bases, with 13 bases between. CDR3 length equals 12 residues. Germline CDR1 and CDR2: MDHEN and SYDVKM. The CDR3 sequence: CASSEGEPKAFF. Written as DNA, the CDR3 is TGTGCCAGCAGTGAGGGAGAACCGAAAGCTTTCTTT. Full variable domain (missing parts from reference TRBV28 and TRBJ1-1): DVKVTQSSRYLVKRTGEKVFLECVQDMDHENMFWYRQDPGLGLRLIYFSYDVKMKEKGDIPEGYSVSREKKERFSLILESASTNQTSMYLCASSEGEPKAFFGQGTRLTVV.

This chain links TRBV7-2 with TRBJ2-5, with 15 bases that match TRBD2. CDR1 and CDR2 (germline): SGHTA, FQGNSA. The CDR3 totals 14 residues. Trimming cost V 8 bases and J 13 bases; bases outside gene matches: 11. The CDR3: CASQGTSGRKGSYF. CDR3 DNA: TGTGCCAGCCAGGGGACTAGCGGGAGGAAGGGATCGTACTTC.